This T cell receptor (beta chain) was identified during a study of cytomegalovirus exposure and HLA in healthy donors. In the case of this clone: Its antigen is currently unknown.

Germline V gives CDR1 GTSNPN, CDR2 SVGIG (reference sequence). This CDR3 is built from 15 residues. With 3 bases clipped from V and 0 bases from J, the junction kept 5 bases outside the gene matches. Overall study findings and caveats: For cytomegalovirus status, the classifier reportedly gave diagnoses with high specificity and sensitivity. In an earlier analysis, productive rearrangement rates for most beta V segments clustered near 87% or 30%.

PCR employed 60 Vbeta and 13 Jbeta primers. Repertoires were generated with immunoSEQ multiplex PCR, while TCRdb's copy carries only in-frame clones and drops some. The sample records 100,000 to 150,000 clones, 70% to 90% being singletons. The V call is TRBV30, the J call TRBJ2-1; 7 positions agree with TRBD1. The receptor was isolated from a man aged 18-30 years in good health and CMV-seropositive. The sequencing sample was made of PBMCs. The CDR3 DNA sequence: TGTGCCTGGAGACACAGGGGTTCCTCCTACAATGAGCAGTTCTTC. Translated: CAWRHRGSSYNEQFF. Complete variable domain (other parts from reference TRBV30 and TRBJ2-1): SQTIHQWPATLVQPVGSPLSLECTVEGTSNPNLYWYRQAAGRGLQLLFYSVGIGQISSEVPQNLSASRPQDRQFILSSKKLLLSDSGFYLCAWRHRGSSYNEQFFGPGTRLTVL.